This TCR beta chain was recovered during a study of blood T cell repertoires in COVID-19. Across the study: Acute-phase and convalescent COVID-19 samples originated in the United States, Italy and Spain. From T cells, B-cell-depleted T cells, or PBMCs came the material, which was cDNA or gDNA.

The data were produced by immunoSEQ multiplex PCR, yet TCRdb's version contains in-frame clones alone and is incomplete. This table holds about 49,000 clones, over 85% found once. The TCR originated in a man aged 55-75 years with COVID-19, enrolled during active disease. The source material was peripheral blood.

The CDR3 coding sequence is TGTGCCAGCAGTCCAGTAACAGGGGGCGCTGGGTCTAACTATGGCTACACCTTC. Protein sequence: CASSPVTGGAGSNYGYTF. The rearrangement joins TRBV6-6 to TRBJ1-2, with TRBD1 matching 9 bases. The V gene's germline CDR1 is MNHNY and CDR2 SVGAGI (reference sequence). The CDR3 is made up of 18 amino acids. V shed 5 bases and J 0 bases; nucleotides not matched to a gene: 13.